The rows below give T cell receptor beta chains drawn from one sample of a study of cytomegalovirus exposure and HLA in healthy donors. Some clones are missing from TCRdb's copy, which holds only in-frame ones; the method was immunoSEQ multiplex PCR. Found here are approximately 100,000 clones, more than 60% of them singletons; the top ten hold 16%. The sequenced sample was PBMCs. All receptors derive from a man aged 55 to 70 in good health and CMV-seropositive. Both conserved end residues are part of each CDR3. Each record gives: D gene, clone size, V gene, J gene, CDR3 DNA, CDR3 protein. D genes are given only for firm matches. Size is stated for part of the rows, as once, few or many counts, or as a class when the clone is expanded.

-,-,TRBV2,TRBJ2-4,TGTGCCAGCAAAAGCGACGGCCGTCTGCCCATTCAGTACTTC,CASKSDGRLPIQYF
-,-,TRBV19,TRBJ2-1,TGTGCCAGTAGTATTTTTCAGGGTTACAATGAGCAGTTCTTC,CASSIFQGYNEQFF
-,few,TRBV5-8,TRBJ1-4,TGTGCCAGCAGCCCCAAGAGGGAAAAACTGTTTTTT,CASSPKREKLFF
TRBD1,-,TRBV2,TRBJ1-2,TGTGCCAGCAGTAGGGACAGGGCTGACTATGGCTACACCTTC,CASSRDRADYGYTF
-,-,TRBV5-4,TRBJ1-2,TGTGCCAGCAGCTTATTCCGACAGGACGGGCGGGGCTACACCTTC,CASSLFRQDGRGYTF
-,-,TRBV9,TRBJ2-1,TGTGCCAGCAGCGTAGAGGGTAGCGCCTTATACAATGAGCAGTTCTTC,CASSVEGSALYNEQFF
TRBD2,-,TRBV4-1,TRBJ2-2,TGCGCCAGCAGCCAAGATCCGGTAATGGTGGCGGGGGCGAACACCGGGGAGCTGTTTTTT,CASSQDPVMVAGANTGELFF
TRBD2,-,TRBV28,TRBJ2-7,TGTGCCAGCAGTTTTACCCCGGGACTAGACTACGAGCAGTACTTC,CASSFTPGLDYEQYF
TRBD1,-,TRBV7-3,TRBJ2-3,TGTGCCAGCAGCAAACAGGGGACAGATACGCAGTATTTT,CASSKQGTDTQYF
TRBD1,-,TRBV11-2,TRBJ2-7,TGTGCCAGCAGCTTAGGTCACCCCCAGGGGGCCACCTACGAGCAGTACTTC,CASSLGHPQGATYEQYF
TRBD1,-,TRBV4-2,TRBJ2-1,TGTGCCAGAATTACCGGGACAGCGGTCAATGAGCAGTTCTTC,CARITGTAVNEQFF
-,-,TRBV18,TRBJ2-7,TGTGCCAGCTCACCCCTGGACTTCTACGAGCAGTACTTC,CASSPLDFYEQYF
-,-,TRBV7-6,TRBJ2-7,TGTGCCAGCACCCCGTCGGGGGTGCTCGGGGAGCAGTACTTC,CASTPSGVLGEQYF
TRBD2,-,TRBV9,TRBJ2-1,TGTGCCAGCAGCTGGACTAGCGGGGGTTACAATGAGCAGTTCTTC,CASSWTSGGYNEQFF
-,-,TRBV2,TRBJ1-2,TGTGCCAGCAGTGAAGAGGGGGGCTACACCTTC,CASSEEGGYTF
TRBD2,-,TRBV2,TRBJ2-5,TGTGCCAGCACCGGGGGGTCGGGGGAAGAGACCCAGTACTTC,CASTGGSGEETQYF
TRBD2,-,TRBV7-9,TRBJ2-1,TGTGCCAGCAGCGATAGTCTAGCGGGTTACAATGAGCAGTTCTTC,CASSDSLAGYNEQFF
TRBD1,-,TRBV9,TRBJ2-2,TGTGCCAGCACCCCGGGACAGAGGAACACCGGGGAGCTGTTTTTT,CASTPGQRNTGELFF
-,once,TRBV25-1,TRBJ2-3,TGTGCCAGCAGGAGTCCCGGGACATTAATAGGCACAGATACGCAGTATTTT,CASRSPGTLIGTDTQYF
TRBD2,-,TRBV19,TRBJ2-1,TGTGCCAGTAGTAGAATTAGCGGGGGTTACAATGAGCAGTTCTTC,CASSRISGGYNEQFF
-,-,TRBV6-4,TRBJ2-6,TGTGCCAGCAGTTTGGATCCGCAGGGGCGGTTCGGTGGGGCCAACGTCCTGACTTTC,CASSLDPQGRFGGANVLTF
-,-,TRBV7-9,TRBJ1-5,TGTGCCAGCAGCTTAGGGGACGGACAGTATCAGCCCCAGCATTTT,CASSLGDGQYQPQHF
TRBD2,-,TRBV2,TRBJ2-5,TGTGCCAGCAGTGAAGAAGCGGGGGATCAGACCCAGTACTTC,CASSEEAGDQTQYF
TRBD1,-,TRBV30,TRBJ1-1,TGTGCCTGCAACCCTAACAGGGGGGAGAACACTGAAGCTTTCTTT,CACNPNRGENTEAFF
TRBD1,-,TRBV5-6,TRBJ1-1,TGTGCCAGCAGCTTGCTGACAGGGAGGCGGATGAACACTGAAGCTTTCTTT,CASSLLTGRRMNTEAFF
-,few,TRBV11-2,TRBJ1-4,TGTGCCAGCAGCCAACCCGGACACGGTGAAAAACTGTTTTTT,CASSQPGHGEKLFF
TRBD2,-,TRBV27,TRBJ2-3,TGTGCCAGCAGTTCTCATAGCGGGGTAAGCACAGATACGCAGTATTTT,CASSSHSGVSTDTQYF
-,-,TRBV25-1,TRBJ2-7,TGTGCCAGCAGCGGGTTCGACTATGGAGAGCAGTACTTC,CASSGFDYGEQYF
TRBD2,-,TRBV9,TRBJ2-7,TGTGCCAGCAGCGCGACGGGGGGAACCTACGAGCAGTACTTC,CASSATGGTYEQYF
-,once,TRBV27,TRBJ2-7,TGTGCCAGCAGGGCCGCAGGGGACCCTCTTAGTAGGGAGCAGTACTTC,CASRAAGDPLSREQYF
-,-,TRBV7-8,TRBJ1-6,TGTGCCAGCAGCTTAATCGGGGGGAAGGAATCACCCCTCCACTTT,CASSLIGGKESPLHF
-,few,TRBV6-6,TRBJ2-7,TGTGCCAGCAGTCAGTTCATGCGGGGGCCTTACGAGCAGTACTTC,CASSQFMRGPYEQYF
-,-,TRBV6-1,TRBJ2-4,TGTGCCAGCAGTGAAGCGGGGGGTCACAGGGGAGCCAAAAACATTCAGTACTTC,CASSEAGGHRGAKNIQYF
-,once,TRBV9,TRBJ2-3,TGTGCCAGCAGCGTAGGAGACACAGATACGCAGTATTTT,CASSVGDTDTQYF
TRBD1,-,TRBV2,TRBJ1-1,TGTGCCAGCAGAGGACAGGGGCGGGCTGAAGCTTTCTTT,CASRGQGRAEAFF
-,-,TRBV20-1,TRBJ2-1,TGCAGTGCTGGGGACTCCAAGCAACAGTTCTTC,CSAGDSKQQFF
TRBD1,-,TRBV30,TRBJ2-7,TGTGCCTGGAATTCGGGGACAGCCTACGAGCAGTACTTC,CAWNSGTAYEQYF
-,-,TRBV10-3,TRBJ2-7,TGTGCCATCAGTCAGGGTATCACCTACGAGCAGTACTTC,CAISQGITYEQYF
TRBD1,-,TRBV9,TRBJ1-6,TGTGCCAGCAGCGTGACAGGGAATAATTCACCCCTCCACTTT,CASSVTGNNSPLHF
TRBD1,-,TRBV7-9,TRBJ2-2,TGTGCCAGCAGCTCGGGACAGGCCGGCCCCTATAACACCGGGGAGCTGTTTTTT,CASSSGQAGPYNTGELFF